This TCR beta chain came from a study of cytomegalovirus exposure and HLA in healthy donors. Study conclusions and caveats: Among TCR beta chains, those listed as cytomegalovirus-associated numbered approximately 150. Cytomegalovirus status was reportedly diagnosed by the classifier with high specificity and sensitivity. First-cohort TCR clusters tended to co-occur in the 130 or so validation repertoires, a later analysis found.

The method was immunoSEQ multiplex PCR; TCRdb's version includes in-frame clones alone and lacks a portion of them. The data contain some 45,000 clones, roughly 94% of them singletons. Of note for this clone: The antigen remains unidentified.

A roughly 120-subject validation cohort, separate from the approximately 670-subject first cohort, supplied the donors. The receptor comes from a woman between 18 and 29 years old in good health and CMV-seropositive. The sample comprised PBMCs.

For the CDR3, the DNA is TGCAGCGTTGAAGACCGAATGGGGGGTTACTCTGGAAACACCATATATTTT. It specifies CSVEDRMGGYSGNTIYF. The V and J genes are TRBV29-1 and TRBJ1-3; D may be TRBD1 (5 bases). CDR3 length: 17 residues. In germline, CDR1 is SQVTM, CDR2 ANQGSEA. Trimming left V 0 bases short and J 0 bases short, with 15 bases between.